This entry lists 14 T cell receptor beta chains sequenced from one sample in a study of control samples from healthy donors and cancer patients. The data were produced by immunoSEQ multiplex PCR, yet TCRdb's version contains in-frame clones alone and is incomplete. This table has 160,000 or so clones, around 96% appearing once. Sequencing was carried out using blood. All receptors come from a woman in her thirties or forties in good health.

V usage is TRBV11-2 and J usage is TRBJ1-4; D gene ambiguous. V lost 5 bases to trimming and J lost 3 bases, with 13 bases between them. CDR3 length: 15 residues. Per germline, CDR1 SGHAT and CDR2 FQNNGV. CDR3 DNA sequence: TGTGCCAGCAGCCGTGGTTACTCGCCTAATGAAAAACTGTTTTTT. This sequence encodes CASSRGYSPNEKLFF.

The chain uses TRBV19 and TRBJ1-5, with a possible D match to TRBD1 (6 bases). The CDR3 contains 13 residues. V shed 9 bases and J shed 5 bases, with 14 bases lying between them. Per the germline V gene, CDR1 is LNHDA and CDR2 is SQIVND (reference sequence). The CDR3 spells CASQRTDHQPQHF. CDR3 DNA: TGTGCCAGCCAGCGGACAGATCATCAGCCCCAGCATTTT. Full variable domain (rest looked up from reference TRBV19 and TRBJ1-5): DGGITQSPKYLFRKEGQNVTLSCEQNLNHDAMYWYRQDPGQGLRLIYYSQIVNDFQKGDIAEGYSVSREKKESFPLTVTSAQKNPTAFYLCASQRTDHQPQHFGDGTRLSIL.

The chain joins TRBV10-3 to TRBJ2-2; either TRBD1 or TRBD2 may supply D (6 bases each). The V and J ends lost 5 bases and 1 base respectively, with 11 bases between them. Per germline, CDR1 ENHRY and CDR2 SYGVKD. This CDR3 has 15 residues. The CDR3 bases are TGTGCCATCAGTCCCAGGGGAGGGAACACCGGGGAGCTGTTTTTT. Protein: CAISPRGGNTGELFF.

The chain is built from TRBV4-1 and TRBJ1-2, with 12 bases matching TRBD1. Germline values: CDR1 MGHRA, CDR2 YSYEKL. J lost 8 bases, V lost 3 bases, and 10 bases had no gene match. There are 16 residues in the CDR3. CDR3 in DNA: TGCGCCAGCAGCCAGGTTGCCACCGGGACAGGGGGCGGCTACACCTTC. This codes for CASSQVATGTGGGYTF.

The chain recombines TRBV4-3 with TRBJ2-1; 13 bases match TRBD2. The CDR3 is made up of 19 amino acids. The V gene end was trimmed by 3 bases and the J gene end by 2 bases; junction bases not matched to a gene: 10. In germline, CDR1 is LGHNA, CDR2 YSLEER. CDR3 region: CASSQQTLGLAGAYNEQFF. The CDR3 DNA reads TGCGCCAGCAGCCAGCAGACTCTTGGACTAGCGGGGGCCTACAATGAGCAGTTCTTC.

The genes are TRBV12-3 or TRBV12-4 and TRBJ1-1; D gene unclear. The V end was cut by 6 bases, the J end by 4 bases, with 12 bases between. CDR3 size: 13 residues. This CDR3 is CASRLRIATEAFF. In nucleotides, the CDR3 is TGTGCCAGCAGACTCAGGATTGCCACTGAAGCTTTCTTT.

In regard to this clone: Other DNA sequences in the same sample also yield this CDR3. In nucleotides, the CDR3 is TGTGCCAGCAGTTACGTAGGGTGGAGGACCGGGGAGCTGTTTTTT. Translation: CASSYVGWRTGELFF. The chain uses TRBV6-2 or TRBV6-3 and TRBJ2-2; a weak D match, TRBD2 (5 bases). The CDR3 spans 15 residues. Germline CDR1 reads MNHEY; CDR2 reads SVGEGT. V was trimmed by 2 bases and J by 5 bases, leaving 12 bases between them.

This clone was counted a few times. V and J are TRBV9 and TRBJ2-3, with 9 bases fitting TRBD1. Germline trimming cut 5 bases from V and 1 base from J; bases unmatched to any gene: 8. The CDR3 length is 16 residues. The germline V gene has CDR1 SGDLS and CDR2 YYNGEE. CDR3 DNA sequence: TGTGCCAGCAGTCGTGGCGACAGGGGGGGCACAGATACGCAGTATTTT. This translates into CASSRGDRGGTDTQYF.

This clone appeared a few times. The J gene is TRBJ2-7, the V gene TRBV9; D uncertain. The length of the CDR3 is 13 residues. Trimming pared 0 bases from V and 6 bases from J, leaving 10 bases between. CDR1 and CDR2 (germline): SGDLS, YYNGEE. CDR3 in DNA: TGTGCCAGCAGCGTAGACTCAGAGACCGAGCAGTACTTC. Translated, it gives CASSVDSETEQYF.

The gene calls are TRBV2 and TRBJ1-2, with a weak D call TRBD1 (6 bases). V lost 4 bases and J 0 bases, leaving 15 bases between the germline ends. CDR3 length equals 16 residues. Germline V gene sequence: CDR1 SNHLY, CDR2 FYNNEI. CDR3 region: CASSVIGGWANYGYTF. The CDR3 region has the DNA TGTGCCAGCAGTGTCATCGGGGGCTGGGCTAACTATGGCTACACCTTC.

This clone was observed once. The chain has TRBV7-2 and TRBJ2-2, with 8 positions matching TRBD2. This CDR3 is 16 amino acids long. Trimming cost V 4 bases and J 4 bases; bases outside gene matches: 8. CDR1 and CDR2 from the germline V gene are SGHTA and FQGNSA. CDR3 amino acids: CASSSGLVPFTGELFF. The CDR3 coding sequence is TGTGCCAGCAGCTCGGGACTAGTCCCTTTCACCGGGGAGCTGTTTTTT.

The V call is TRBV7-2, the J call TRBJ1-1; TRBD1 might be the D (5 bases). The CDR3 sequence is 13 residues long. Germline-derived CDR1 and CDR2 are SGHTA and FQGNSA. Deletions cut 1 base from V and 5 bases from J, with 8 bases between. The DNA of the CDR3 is TGTGCCAGCAGCTTAGTACAGGTGACTGAAGCTTTCTTT. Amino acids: CASSLVQVTEAFF.

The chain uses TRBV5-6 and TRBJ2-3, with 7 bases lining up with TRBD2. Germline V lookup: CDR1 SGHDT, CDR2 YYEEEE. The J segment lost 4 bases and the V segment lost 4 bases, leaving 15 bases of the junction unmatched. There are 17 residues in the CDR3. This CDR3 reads CASSRALDSGFPDTQYF. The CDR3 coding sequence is TGTGCCAGCAGCCGGGCCCTTGATAGCGGGTTCCCAGATACGCAGTATTTT.

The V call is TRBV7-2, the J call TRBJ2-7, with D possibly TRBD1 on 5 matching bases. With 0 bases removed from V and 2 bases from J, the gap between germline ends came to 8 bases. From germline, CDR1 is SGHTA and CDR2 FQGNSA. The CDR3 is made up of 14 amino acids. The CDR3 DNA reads TGTGCCAGCAGCTTAGCAACAGGCCCCTACGAGCAGTACTTC. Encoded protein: CASSLATGPYEQYF.